These T cell receptor beta chains were read from a single sample in a study of T cells after yellow fever vaccination. TCRdb called the 5' RACE reads again in MiXCR, with one record for every CDR3 protein. This sample has 15,000 or so distinct CDR3 sequences, with around 4% found just once. Sequenced material: PBMCs, either bulk or a sorted T-cell subset (CD4+, CD8+, memory, or dextramer-sorted; not recorded which), taken 15 days after the yellow fever booster vaccination. Every receptor here comes from a man aged 25 to 45 who received the YFV17D yellow fever vaccine. Both conserved end residues are part of each CDR3.

V: TRBV20-1
J: TRBJ2-3
CDR3: CSARGAGGPADTQYF

V: TRBV3-1
J: TRBJ2-2
CDR3: CASSQGWVSTGELFF

V: TRBV2
J: TRBJ2-6
CDR3: CASSPSGANVLTF

V: TRBV29-1
J: TRBJ2-2
CDR3: CSAQGANTGELFF

V: TRBV7-8
J: TRBJ2-7
CDR3: CASSPPGTGLYEQYF

V: TRBV29-1
J: TRBJ1-2
CDR3: CSADAGGAYGYTF

V: TRBV6-2/TRBV6-3
J: TRBJ2-5
CDR3: CASSYSPGQETQYF

V: TRBV3-1
J: TRBJ2-1
CDR3: CATCRPRGTSGRNEQFF

V: TRBV7-9
J: TRBJ1-1
CDR3: CASSFAQGRTEAFF

V: TRBV5-1
J: TRBJ2-4
CDR3: CASSQQDQKNIQYF

V: TRBV27
J: TRBJ2-1
CDR3: CASSLTDNEQFF

V: TRBV5-1
J: TRBJ2-7
CDR3: CASSLEASYEQYF

V: TRBV6-1
J: TRBJ2-3
CDR3: CASRGSGVADTQYF

V: TRBV6-5
J: TRBJ2-5
CDR3: CASSYRATGGAETQYF

V: TRBV5-6
J: TRBJ2-5
CDR3: CASSPGGTHSGTQYF

V: TRBV7-2
J: TRBJ2-3
CDR3: CASSAGTASQYF

V: TRBV5-6
J: TRBJ2-3
CDR3: CASSLNRAGLNTDTQYF

V: TRBV11-2
J: TRBJ1-1
CDR3: CASSLALGGGTEAFF

V: TRBV20-1
J: TRBJ1-4
CDR3: CSAPLPPANEKLFF

V: TRBV6-5
J: TRBJ2-1
CDR3: CASAGTSWSEQFF

V: TRBV2
J: TRBJ2-1
CDR3: CASSASGRINEQFF

V: TRBV2
J: TRBJ2-3
CDR3: CASSWTSLADTQYF

V: TRBV2
J: TRBJ2-5
CDR3: CASQGLAGWGETQYF

V: TRBV27
J: TRBJ1-1
CDR3: CASSPIGQTEAFF

V: TRBV6-5
J: TRBJ2-2
CDR3: CASSSGRAGTGELFF

V: TRBV29-1
J: TRBJ2-2
CDR3: CSAADSTGELFF

V: TRBV6-5
J: TRBJ2-2
CDR3: CASHPLAGGAGELFF

V: TRBV20-1
J: TRBJ1-2
CDR3: CSARDGAGFQEDYGYTF

V: TRBV24-1
J: TRBJ2-1
CDR3: CATSEGGVFDEQFF

V: TRBV7-6
J: TRBJ2-7
CDR3: CASSSFRDSRPASTYEQYF

V: TRBV20-1
J: TRBJ2-1
CDR3: CSASPRLIPYNEQFF

V: TRBV3-1
J: TRBJ2-1
CDR3: CASTSRLAGWNEQFF

V: TRBV27
J: TRBJ2-7
CDR3: CASGPSPIGDEQYF

V: TRBV19
J: TRBJ2-1
CDR3: CASSLVASGGNEQFF

V: TRBV5-1
J: TRBJ2-7
CDR3: CASSLPGTGVEQYF

V: TRBV5-1
J: TRBJ2-1
CDR3: CATNTGASFNEQFF